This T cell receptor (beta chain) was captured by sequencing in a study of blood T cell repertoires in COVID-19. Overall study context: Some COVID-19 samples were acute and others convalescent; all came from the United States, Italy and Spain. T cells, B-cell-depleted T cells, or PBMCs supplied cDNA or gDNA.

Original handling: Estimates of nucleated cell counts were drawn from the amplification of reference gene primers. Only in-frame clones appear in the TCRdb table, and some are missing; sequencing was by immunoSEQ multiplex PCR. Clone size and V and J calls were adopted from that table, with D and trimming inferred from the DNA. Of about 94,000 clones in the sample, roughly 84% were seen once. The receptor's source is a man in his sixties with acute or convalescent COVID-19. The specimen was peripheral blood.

The CDR3 region is CASSVSGARGNTIYF. CDR3 nucleotides: TGTGCCAGCAGCGTCTCAGGGGCGCGTGGAAACACCATATATTTT. This chain links TRBV9 with TRBJ1-3; D is perhaps TRBD1 (6 bases). This CDR3 has 15 residues. Trimming took off 2 bases at V and 3 bases at J, with 12 bases between the two ends. Germline V gene data show CDR1 as SGDLS and CDR2 as YYNGEE.